This TCR beta chain derives from a study of blood T cell repertoires in COVID-19. Study-wide context: There were acute and convalescent COVID-19 samples, and they came from the United States, Italy and Spain. T cells, B-cell-depleted T cells, or PBMCs provided the cDNA or gDNA that served as material.

Original analysis: It was from reference gene primer amplification that nucleated cell counts were estimated. Assay: immunoSEQ multiplex PCR; the TCRdb copy retains only in-frame clones and omits some. V and J calls and clone size come straight from that table; D and trimming were deduced from the DNA. The sample lists about 290,000 clones; around 85% were seen once. The CDR3 is made up of 17 amino acids. Per the germline V gene, CDR1 is SEHNR and CDR2 is FQNEAQ (reference sequence). The V end was cut by 5 bases, the J end by 6 bases, with 23 bases between. This clonotype originated in a woman aged 50 to 60 with active or convalescent COVID-19. The sample consisted of peripheral blood. This sequence joins TRBV7-9 and TRBJ1-3; D is possibly TRBD1 (5 bases). The DNA for the CDR3 is TGTGCCAGCAGCCCTATAGGGGCCGGCGGACTAAAAAACACCATATATTTT. This codes for CASSPIGAGGLKNTIYF. Full variable domain (outside the CDR3, taken from reference TRBV7-9 and TRBJ1-3): DTGVSQNPRHKITKRGQNVTFRCDPISEHNRLYWYRQTLGQGPEFLTYFQNEAQLEKSRLLSDRFSAERPKGSFSTLEIQRTEQGDSAMYLCASSPIGAGGLKNTIYFGEGSWLTVV.